The T cell receptor (beta chain) described here comes from a study of blood T cell repertoires in COVID-19. Study details: Sample material is recorded as cDNA or gDNA derived from T cells, B-cell-depleted T cells, or PBMCs.

V was clipped by 7 bases and J by 5 bases, with 15 bases between them. The germline V gene has CDR1 SNHLY and CDR2 FYNNEI. This CDR3 contains 13 residues. In the original workflow: Amplification from reference gene primers served as the basis for estimated nucleated cell counts. The assay was immunoSEQ multiplex PCR, and TCRdb's table has in-frame clones only and misses some. The D gene and trimming were derived from the DNA, and the V and J assignments and clone size from that table. The sample lists 400,000 to 550,000 clones; about 89% were seen once. The sequenced sample was peripheral blood. This clonotype originated in a woman in her thirties with acute or convalescent COVID-19. The genes are TRBV2 and TRBJ2-7; tentatively, D is TRBD2 (5 bases). The CDR3 sequence: CASKTPSGNEQYF. The CDR3 DNA sequence: TGTGCCAGCAAAACGCCTTCGGGGAACGAGCAGTACTTC.